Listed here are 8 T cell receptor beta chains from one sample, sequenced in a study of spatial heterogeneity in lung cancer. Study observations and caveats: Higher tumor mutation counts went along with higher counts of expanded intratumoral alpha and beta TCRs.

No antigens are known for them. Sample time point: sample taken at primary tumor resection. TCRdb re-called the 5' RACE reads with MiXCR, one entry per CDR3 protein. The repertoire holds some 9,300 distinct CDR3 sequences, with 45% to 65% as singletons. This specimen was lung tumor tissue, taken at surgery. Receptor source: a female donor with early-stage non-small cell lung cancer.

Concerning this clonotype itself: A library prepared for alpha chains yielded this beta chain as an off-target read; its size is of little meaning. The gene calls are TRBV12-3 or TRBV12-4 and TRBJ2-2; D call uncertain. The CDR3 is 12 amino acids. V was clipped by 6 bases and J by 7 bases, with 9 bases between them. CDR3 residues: CASRSWGGELFF. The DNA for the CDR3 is TGTGCCAGCAGATCCTGGGGCGGGGAGCTGTTTTTT.

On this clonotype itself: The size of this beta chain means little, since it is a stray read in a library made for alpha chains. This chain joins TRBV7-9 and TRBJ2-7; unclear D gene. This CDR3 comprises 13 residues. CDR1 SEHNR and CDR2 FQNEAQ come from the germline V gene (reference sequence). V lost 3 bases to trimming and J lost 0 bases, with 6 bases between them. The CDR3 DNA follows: TGTGCCAGCAGCTTCCGTACCTCCTACGAGCAGTACTTC. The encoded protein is CASSFRTSYEQYF.

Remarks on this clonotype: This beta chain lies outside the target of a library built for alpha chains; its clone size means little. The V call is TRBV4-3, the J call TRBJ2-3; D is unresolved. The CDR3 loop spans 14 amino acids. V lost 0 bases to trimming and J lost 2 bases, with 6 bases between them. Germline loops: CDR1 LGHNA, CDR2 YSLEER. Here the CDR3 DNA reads TGCGCCAGCAGCCAAGATCGGAACACAGATACGCAGTATTTT. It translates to CASSQDRNTDTQYF.

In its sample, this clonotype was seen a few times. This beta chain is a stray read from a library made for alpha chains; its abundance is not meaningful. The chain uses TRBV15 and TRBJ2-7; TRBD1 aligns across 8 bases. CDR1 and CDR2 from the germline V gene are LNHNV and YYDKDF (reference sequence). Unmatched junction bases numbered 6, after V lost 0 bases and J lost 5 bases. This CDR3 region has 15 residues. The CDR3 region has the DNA TGTGCCACCAGCAGAGAAGGACAGGGTTTCGACGAGCAGTACTTC. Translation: CATSREGQGFDEQYF.

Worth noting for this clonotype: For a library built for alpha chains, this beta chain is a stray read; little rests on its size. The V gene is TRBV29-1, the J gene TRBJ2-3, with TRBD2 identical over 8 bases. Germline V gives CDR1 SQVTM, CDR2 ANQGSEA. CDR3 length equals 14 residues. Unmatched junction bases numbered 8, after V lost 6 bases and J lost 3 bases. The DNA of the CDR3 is TGCAGCGTCGACCGGGGGGGTGTAACAGATACGCAGTATTTT. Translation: CSVDRGGVTDTQYF.

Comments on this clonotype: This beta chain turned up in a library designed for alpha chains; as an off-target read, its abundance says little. The CDR3: CASSLQMGGYGYTF. DNA for the CDR3: TGTGCCAGCAGCCTGCAAATGGGAGGTTATGGCTACACCTTC. The chain employs TRBV7-6 and TRBJ1-2; D is uncertain. V lost 5 bases to trimming and J lost 5 bases, with 15 bases between them. CDR1 SGHVS and CDR2 FNYEAQ come from the germline V gene. This CDR3 is built from 14 residues.

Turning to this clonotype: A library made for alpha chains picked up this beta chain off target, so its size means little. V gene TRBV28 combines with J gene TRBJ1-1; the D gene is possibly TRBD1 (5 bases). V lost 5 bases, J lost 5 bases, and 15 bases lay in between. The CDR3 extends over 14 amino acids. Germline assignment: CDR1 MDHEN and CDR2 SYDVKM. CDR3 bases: TGTGCCAGCAGTCGCCTGGGTGGGGGGACTGAAGCTTTCTTT. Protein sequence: CASSRLGGGTEAFF.

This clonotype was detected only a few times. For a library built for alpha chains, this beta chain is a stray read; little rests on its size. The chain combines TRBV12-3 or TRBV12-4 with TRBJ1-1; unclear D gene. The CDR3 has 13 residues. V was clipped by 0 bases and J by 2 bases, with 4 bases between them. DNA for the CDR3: TGTGCCAGCAGTTTAGCGCGTAACACTGAAGCTTTCTTT. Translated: CASSLARNTEAFF.